The present T cell receptor beta chain was sequenced within a study of Ad26.COV2.S vaccination and SARS-CoV-2 variants. With regard to this clone: Its antigen remains unknown.

Whole-study results and caveats: Vaccinees displayed broader spike-specific TCR repertoires than placebo recipients.

The treatment denotes: around 19 received Ad26.COV2.S at low or high dose, single or two shots; several received placebo; per-sample allocation not given. After the first vaccine or placebo injection, samples were drawn on day 63. It was Wuhan-strain SARS-CoV-2 spike that the Ad26 vaccine vector expressed. Profiling relied on immunoSEQ multiplex PCR, and the TCRdb table lists in-frame clones only, not all of them. The table lists about 430,000 clones, around nine tenths of them singletons. CDR3 length: 12 amino acids. V gave up 9 bases and J gave up 5 bases; unmatched junction bases: 6. The V gene's germline CDR1 is SNHLY and CDR2 FYNNEI.

This receptor was obtained from a person between 18 and 59 years old who received the Ad26.COV2.S COVID-19 vaccine or a placebo. The V call is TRBV2, the J call TRBJ2-7, with 8 bases that match TRBD1. Material: peripheral blood, obtained in a trial of Ad26.COV2.S vaccine versus placebo. DNA of the CDR3: TGTGCCAGACGGACAGGGAAGGACGAGCAGTACTTC. This sequence encodes CARRTGKDEQYF. The complete variable domain, with remaining parts taken from reference TRBV2 and TRBJ2-7, reads EPEVTQTPSHQVTQMGQEVILRCVPISNHLYFYWYRQILGQKVEFLVSFYNNEISEKSEIFDDQFSVERPDGSNFTLKIRSTKLEDSAMYFCARRTGKDEQYFGPGTRLTVT.